This TCR beta chain was identified during a study of T cells after yellow fever vaccination. TCRdb redid the calling of the 5' RACE reads with MiXCR, one entry per CDR3 protein. The sample includes approximately 330,000 distinct CDR3 sequences, approximately 4% of them seen just once. This CDR3 comprises 14 residues. The germline V and J ends were trimmed by 3 bases and 5 bases, with 17 bases remaining between them. CDR1 is DFQATT, CDR2 SNEGSKA, per germline (reference sequence). This clonotype showed up just a few times. The receptor's source is a man aged 18 to 30 who received the YFV17D yellow fever vaccine. The rearrangement links TRBV20-1 to TRBJ2-7; weak D call: TRBD1 (5 bases). The sample in question was PBMCs, obtained 5 days after the yellow fever booster vaccination. The CDR3 loop is CSARGRGIPHEQYV. CDR3 DNA sequence: TGCAGTGCTAGGGGAAGGGGTATTCCCCACGAGCAGTACGTC.